This T cell receptor beta chain is drawn from a study of a mutant IDH1 vaccine in newly diagnosed glioma. Looking at the study overall: Most had both radiotherapy and temozolomide beforehand; others had only one.

CDR1 and CDR2 from the germline V gene are SGDLS and YYNGEE. After removal of 2 bases from V and 4 bases from J, the junction contained 4 bases not matched to a gene. The CDR3 sequence is 15 residues long. The data were produced by immunoSEQ multiplex PCR, yet TCRdb's version contains in-frame clones alone and is incomplete. This table has 35,000 to 50,000 clones, over 80% appearing once. Time point given: week 35, safety follow-up. Every vaccination contained 300 ug of the mutant IDH1 20-mer peptide and was paired with topical imiquimod. There were eight vaccinations for patients, given in weeks 1, 3, 5, 7, 11, 15, 19 and 23. Turning to this clone: Its antigen is undetermined.

The clonotype comes from a man aged 45-60 years with glioma. The sequenced sample was PBMCs, obtained from a glioma patient whose treatment included an IDH1 peptide vaccine. The chain employs TRBV9 and TRBJ1-4; 8 nucleotides line up with TRBD1. The CDR3 sequence is CASSVTGVNNEKLFF. DNA of the CDR3: TGTGCCAGCAGCGTGACAGGGGTTAATAATGAAAAACTGTTTTTT.